This record covers a single T cell receptor (beta chain). Its antigen remains unknown. V was pared by 0 bases and J by 1 base, with 5 bases between. The germline CDR1 and CDR2 sequences are SGDLS and YYNGEE. The CDR3 consists of 14 residues. CD4+CD25+CD127- Tregs, CD4+CD25- non-Tregs, CD4 and CD8 cells were sorted. These data are taken from a study of Tregs in tolerant kidney transplant recipients. The study's findings and limits: Expanding Tregs on activated donor B cells appeared to best identify donor-specific TCRbeta clones. Findings come from small patient numbers and require larger validation. No direct test of biological reproducibility was done here.

Repertoires were generated with immunoSEQ multiplex PCR, while TCRdb's copy carries only in-frame clones and drops some. The data show about 120,000 clones, roughly 92% seen once. The receptor was derived from a human donor in good health. The chain employs TRBV9 and TRBJ1-3; D not certain. Sequenced input: CD4+ T cells from blood. CDR3 sequence (DNA): TGTGCCAGCAGCGTAGTCGGTTCTGGAAACACCATATATTTT. It yields the protein CASSVVGSGNTIYF. Together with reference TRBV9 and TRBJ1-3, the CDR3 gives the full variable domain: DSGVTQTPKHLITATGQRVTLRCSPRSGDLSVYWYQQSLDQGLQFLIQYYNGEERAKGNILERFSAQQFPDLHSELNLSSLELGDSALYFCASSVVGSGNTIYFGEGSWLTVV.